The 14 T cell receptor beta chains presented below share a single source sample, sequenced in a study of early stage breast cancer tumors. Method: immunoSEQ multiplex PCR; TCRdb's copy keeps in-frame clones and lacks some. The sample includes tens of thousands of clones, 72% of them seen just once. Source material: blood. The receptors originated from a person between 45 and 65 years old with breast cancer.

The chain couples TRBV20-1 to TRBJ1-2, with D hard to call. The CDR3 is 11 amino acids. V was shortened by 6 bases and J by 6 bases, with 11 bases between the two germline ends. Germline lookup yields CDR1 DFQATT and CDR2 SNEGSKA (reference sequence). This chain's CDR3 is CSAPNEDGYTF. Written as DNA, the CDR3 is TGCAGTGCGCCGAATGAAGATGGCTACACCTTC.

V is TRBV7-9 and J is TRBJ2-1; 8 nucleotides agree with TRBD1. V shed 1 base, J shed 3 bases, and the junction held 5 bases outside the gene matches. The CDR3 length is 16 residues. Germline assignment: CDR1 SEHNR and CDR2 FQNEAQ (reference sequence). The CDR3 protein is CASSLVRDRSYNEQFF. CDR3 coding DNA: TGTGCCAGCAGCTTAGTCCGGGACAGGAGCTACAATGAGCAGTTCTTC.

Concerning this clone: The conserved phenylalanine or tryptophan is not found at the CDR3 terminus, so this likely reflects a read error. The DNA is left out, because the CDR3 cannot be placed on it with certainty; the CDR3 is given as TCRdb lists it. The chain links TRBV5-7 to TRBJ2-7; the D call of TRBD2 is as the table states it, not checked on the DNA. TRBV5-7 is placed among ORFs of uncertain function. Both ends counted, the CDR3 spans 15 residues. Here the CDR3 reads CASSLRLLQGSGRGP.

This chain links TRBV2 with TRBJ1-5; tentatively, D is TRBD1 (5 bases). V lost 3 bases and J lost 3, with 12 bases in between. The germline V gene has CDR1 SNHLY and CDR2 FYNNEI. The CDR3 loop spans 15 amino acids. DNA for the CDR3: TGTGCCAGCAGTGATCTAGCAGGGTACAATCAGCCCCAGCATTTT. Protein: CASSDLAGYNQPQHF.

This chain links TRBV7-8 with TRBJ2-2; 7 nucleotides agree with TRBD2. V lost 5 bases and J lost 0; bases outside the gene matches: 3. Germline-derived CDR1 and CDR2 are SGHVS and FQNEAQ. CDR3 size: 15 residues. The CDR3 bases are TGTGCCAGCAGCGCGGGACTATCGAACACCGGGGAGCTGTTTTTT. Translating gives CASSAGLSNTGELFF.

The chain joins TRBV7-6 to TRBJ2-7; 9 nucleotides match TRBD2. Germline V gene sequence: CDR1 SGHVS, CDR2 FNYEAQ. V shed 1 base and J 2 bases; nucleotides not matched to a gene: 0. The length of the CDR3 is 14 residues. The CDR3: CASSLGTSAYEQYF. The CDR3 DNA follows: TGTGCCAGCAGCTTAGGGACTAGCGCCTACGAGCAGTACTTC.

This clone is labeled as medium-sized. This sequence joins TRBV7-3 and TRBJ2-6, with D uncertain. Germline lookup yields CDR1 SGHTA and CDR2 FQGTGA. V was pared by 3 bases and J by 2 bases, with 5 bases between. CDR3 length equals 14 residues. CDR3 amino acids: CASSFGTGANVLTF. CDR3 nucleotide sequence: TGTGCCAGCAGCTTTGGGACTGGGGCCAACGTCCTGACTTTC. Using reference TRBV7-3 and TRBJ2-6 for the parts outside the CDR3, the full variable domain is GAGVSQTPSNKVTEKGKYVELRCDPISGHTALYWYRQSLGQGPEFLIYFQGTGAADDSGLPNDRFFAVRPEGSVSTLKIQRTERGDSAVYLCASSFGTGANVLTFGAGSRLTVL.

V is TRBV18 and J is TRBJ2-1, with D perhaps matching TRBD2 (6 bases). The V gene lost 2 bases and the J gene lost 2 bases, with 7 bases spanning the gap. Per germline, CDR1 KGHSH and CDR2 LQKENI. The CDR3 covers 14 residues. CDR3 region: CASSPTGAYNEQFF. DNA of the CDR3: TGTGCCAGCTCACCAACGGGGGCCTACAATGAGCAGTTCTTC.

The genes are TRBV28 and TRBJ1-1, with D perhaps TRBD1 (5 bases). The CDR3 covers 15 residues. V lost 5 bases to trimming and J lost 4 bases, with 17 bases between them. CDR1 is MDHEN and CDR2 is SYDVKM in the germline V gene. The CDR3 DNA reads TGTGCCAGCAGTGCCATCCAGGGTAGTGGCACTGAAGCTTTCTTT. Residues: CASSAIQGSGTEAFF.

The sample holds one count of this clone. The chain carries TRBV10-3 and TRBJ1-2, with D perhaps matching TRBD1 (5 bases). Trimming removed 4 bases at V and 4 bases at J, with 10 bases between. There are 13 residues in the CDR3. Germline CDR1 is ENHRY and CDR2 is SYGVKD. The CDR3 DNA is TGTGCCATCAGTGGGCAGGGCACCTATGGCTACACCTTC. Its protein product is CAISGQGTYGYTF.

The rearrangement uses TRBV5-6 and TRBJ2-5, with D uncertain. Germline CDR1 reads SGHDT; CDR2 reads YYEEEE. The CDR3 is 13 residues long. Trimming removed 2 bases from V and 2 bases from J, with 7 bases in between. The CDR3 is CASSFNLQETQYF. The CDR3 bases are TGTGCCAGCAGCTTCAACCTACAAGAGACCCAGTACTTC.

The CDR3: CASSDRGETQYF. Written as DNA, the CDR3 is TGTGCCAGCAGCGACAGGGGAGAGACCCAGTACTTC. The chain carries TRBV4-2 and TRBJ2-5, with 8 bases identical to TRBD1. Germline values: CDR1 LGHNA, CDR2 YNFKEQ. This CDR3 is 12 amino acids long. Losses at the gene ends were 5 bases for V and 4 bases for J; bases not matched to a gene: 0.

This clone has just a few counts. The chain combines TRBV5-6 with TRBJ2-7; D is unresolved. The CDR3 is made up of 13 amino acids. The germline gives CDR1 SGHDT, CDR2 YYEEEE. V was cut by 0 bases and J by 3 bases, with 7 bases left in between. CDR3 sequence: CASSLGASYEQYF. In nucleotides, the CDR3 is TGTGCCAGCAGCTTGGGGGCGAGCTACGAGCAGTACTTC.

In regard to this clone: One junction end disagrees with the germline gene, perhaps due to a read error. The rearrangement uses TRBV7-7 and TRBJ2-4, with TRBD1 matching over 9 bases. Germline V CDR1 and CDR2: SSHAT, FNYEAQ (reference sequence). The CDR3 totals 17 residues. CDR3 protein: CASSSHAGGTGKNIQYF. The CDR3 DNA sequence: TGTGCTAGCAGCTCCCACGCTGGGGGGACAGGGAAAAACATTCAGTACTTC.